What follows are 27 T cell receptor beta chains derived from one specimen sequenced in a study of blood T cell repertoires in COVID-19. Some clones are missing from TCRdb's copy, which holds only in-frame ones; the method was immunoSEQ multiplex PCR. The table lists a few hundred thousand clones, approximately 87% of them singletons. The sequencing sample was made of PBMCs or T cells enriched from blood (not recorded which). The receptors originated from a woman aged 40 to 49 who had recovered from COVID-19.

The V gene is TRBV11-2, the J gene TRBJ2-7, with 7 bases identical to TRBD1. The trim removed 6 bases at V and 7 bases at J, leaving 3 bases unmatched. Germline assignment: CDR1 SGHAT and CDR2 FQNNGV. The CDR3 loop spans 11 amino acids. CDR3 sequence: CASSTQGEQYF. CDR3 nucleotide sequence: TGTGCCAGCAGTACACAGGGGGAGCAGTACTTC.

The chain is built from TRBV10-3 and TRBJ2-1; 8 nucleotides line up with TRBD1. With V trimmed by 6 bases and J by 7 bases, 8 bases remained unmatched. The CDR3 sequence is 14 residues long. Germline CDR1 ENHRY, CDR2 SYGVKD. The CDR3 protein is CAIRGQGAFNEQFF. CDR3 bases: TGTGCCATCAGAGGGCAGGGGGCGTTTAATGAGCAGTTCTTC.

CDR3 residues: CASSSGTKNTGELFF. The CDR3 nucleotides are TGTGCCAGCAGCTCCGGGACTAAGAACACCGGGGAGCTGTTTTTT. V gene TRBV7-9 combines with J gene TRBJ2-2; TRBD2 aligns across 7 bases. Trimming at V came to 4 bases and at J to 1 base, leaving 3 bases not matched to a gene. Looked up from germline, CDR1 is SEHNR and CDR2 is FQNEAQ (reference sequence). The CDR3 totals 15 residues.

The gene calls are TRBV3-1 (or the pseudogene TRBV3-2) and TRBJ2-5; TRBD2 agrees at 10 bases. This CDR3 has 15 amino acids. Germline assignment: CDR1 LGHDT and CDR2 YNNKEL (reference sequence). J was trimmed by 0 bases and V by 4 bases; bases with no gene match: 2. The CDR3 nucleotides are TGTGCCAGCAGCCGGACTAGCGGCTACCAAGAGACCCAGTACTTC. It encodes CASSRTSGYQETQYF.

V usage is TRBV11-2 and J usage is TRBJ1-4; possible D gene TRBD1, 6 bases. The V gene lost 0 bases and the J gene lost 8 bases, with 13 bases spanning the gap. Per the germline V gene, CDR1 is SGHAT and CDR2 is FQNNGV. The CDR3 has 15 residues. In DNA form, the CDR3 reads TGTGCCAGCAGCTTAGATCTCTGGGGGGGCGAAAAACTGTTTTTT. Translated, it gives CASSLDLWGGEKLFF.

V and J are TRBV19 and TRBJ1-1; 10 bases map to TRBD1. Per the germline V gene, CDR1 is LNHDA and CDR2 is SQIVND (reference sequence). The CDR3 spans 18 residues. V lost 4 bases to trimming and J lost 3 bases; unmatched junction nucleotides: 14. The CDR3 nucleotides read TGTGCCAGTAGTAACCCCCCGGGACAGGGGATTGGGGACACTGAAGCTTTCTTT. Translating gives CASSNPPGQGIGDTEAFF.

The V gene is TRBV19, the J gene TRBJ2-7; 8 bases are shared with TRBD1. The germline V gene has CDR1 LNHDA and CDR2 SQIVND (reference sequence). V lost 6 bases to trimming and J lost 4 bases; unmatched junction nucleotides: 8. This CDR3 comprises 14 residues. The CDR3 is CASRHGTGPYEQYF. The CDR3 DNA follows: TGTGCCAGTAGACACGGGACAGGTCCATACGAGCAGTACTTC.

The chain couples TRBV6-6 to TRBJ1-1, with D possibly matching TRBD1 (5 bases). Germline-derived CDR1 and CDR2 are MNHNY and SVGAGI (reference sequence). V shed 0 bases and J shed 5 bases, with 13 bases lying between them. There are 15 residues in the CDR3. The CDR3 loop is CASSYSRQGRTEAFF. The CDR3 DNA follows: TGTGCCAGCAGTTACTCGAGGCAGGGCAGGACTGAAGCTTTCTTT.

The chain combines TRBV10-3 with TRBJ2-7, with 7 positions matching TRBD1. The CDR3 runs to 12 residues. Germline CDR1 and CDR2: ENHRY and SYGVKD. V gave up 11 bases and J gave up 0 bases; unmatched junction bases: 4. The CDR3 reads CAVQGSSYEQYF. CDR3 DNA sequence: TGTGCCGTACAGGGGTCCTCCTACGAGCAGTACTTC.

The V and J genes are TRBV24-1 and TRBJ2-1; 12 nucleotides agree with TRBD1. V was clipped by 5 bases and J by 0 bases; unmatched bases: 7. Germline loops: CDR1 KGHDR, CDR2 SFDVKD. The CDR3 is 18 residues long. The CDR3 loop is CATSGGTGGMGSYNEQFF. The DNA of the CDR3 is TGTGCCACCAGTGGGGGGACAGGGGGCATGGGCTCCTACAATGAGCAGTTCTTC.

This chain joins TRBV6-5 and TRBJ2-3; 8 bases agree with TRBD1. Losses at the gene ends were 6 bases for V and 5 bases for J; bases not matched to a gene: 4. The CDR3 has 13 residues. Germline loops: CDR1 MNHEY, CDR2 SVGAGI. The CDR3 DNA sequence: TGTGCCAGCAGCGGGACAGGCCGAGATACGCAGTATTTT. Translated, it gives CASSGTGRDTQYF.

This sequence joins TRBV19 and TRBJ1-5; TRBD1 might be the D (5 bases). Germline V gene lookup returns CDR1 LNHDA and CDR2 SQIVND (reference sequence). The CDR3 is 17 residues long. Trimming pared 5 bases from V and 1 base from J, leaving 18 bases between. DNA of the CDR3: TGTGCCAGTAGTTCTCCAGGGCGACATCCAAGCAATCAGCCCCAGCATTTT. Residues: CASSSPGRHPSNQPQHF.

The genes are TRBV11-3 and TRBJ2-7; possibly TRBD2 for D (6 bases). The length of the CDR3 is 14 residues. Trimming pared 1 base from V and 4 bases from J, leaving 11 bases between. CDR1 is SGHNT, CDR2 YENEEA, per germline. The DNA for the CDR3 is TGTGCCAGCAGCTTAGCTGGCGGACTATACGAGCAGTACTTC. Translation: CASSLAGGLYEQYF.

The genes are TRBV6-2 or TRBV6-3 and TRBJ2-3, with D tentatively TRBD2 (6 bases). V lost 4 bases and J lost 1, with 15 bases in between. Germline-derived CDR1 and CDR2 are MNHEY and SVGEGT. There are 16 residues in the CDR3. CDR3 region: CASSSYMTGGTDTQYF. CDR3 bases: TGTGCCAGCAGTTCGTACATGACGGGAGGCACAGATACGCAGTATTTT.

In the case of this clone: The sample contains more than one DNA sequence encoding this CDR3. The chain uses TRBV3-1 (or the pseudogene TRBV3-2) and TRBJ2-7; 7 bases map to TRBD2. CDR1 is LGHDT and CDR2 is YNNKEL in the germline V gene (reference sequence). Trimming cost V 6 bases and J 3 bases; bases outside gene matches: 2. CDR3 size: 12 residues. The CDR3 nucleotides read TGTGCCAGCAGTCCGGGGGGCTACGAGCAGTACTTC. Its protein is CASSPGGYEQYF.

Comments on this clone: The sample contains more than one DNA sequence encoding this CDR3. This chain links TRBV7-9 with TRBJ2-1; 13 bases agree with TRBD2. After removal of 5 bases from V and 8 bases from J, the junction contained 6 bases not matched to a gene. Looked up from germline, CDR1 is SEHNR and CDR2 is FQNEAQ (reference sequence). CDR3 length: 15 residues. The CDR3 loop reads CASSNGLAGAHEQFF. The CDR3 region has the DNA TGTGCCAGCAGCAACGGACTAGCGGGAGCCCATGAGCAGTTCTTC.

The V call is TRBV29-1, the J call TRBJ2-2, with 11 bases matching TRBD1. Trimming at V came to 6 bases and at J to 7 bases, leaving 4 bases not matched to a gene. This CDR3 spans 13 amino acids. Germline CDR1 is SQVTM and CDR2 is ANQGSEA. In DNA form, the CDR3 reads TGCAGCGTCCGGACAGGGGGCGGCGGGGAGCTGTTTTTT. Translating gives CSVRTGGGGELFF.

The chain uses TRBV5-5 and TRBJ1-1, with 10 positions matching TRBD1. The J segment lost 4 bases and the V segment lost 4 bases, leaving 7 bases of the junction unmatched. Per the germline V gene, CDR1 is SGHKS and CDR2 is YYEKEE (reference sequence). The CDR3 loop spans 15 amino acids. The CDR3 loop reads CASSGRQGASTEAFF. DNA for the CDR3: TGTGCCAGCAGCGGACGACAGGGGGCTAGCACTGAAGCTTTCTTT.

This chain uses TRBV24-1 with TRBJ1-1, with D maybe TRBD1 (5 bases). This CDR3 spans 13 amino acids. In germline, CDR1 is KGHDR, CDR2 SFDVKD. V was clipped by 5 bases and J by 5 bases, with 11 bases between them. This CDR3 reads CATSAGIKTEAFF. CDR3 nucleotide sequence: TGTGCCACCAGTGCAGGGATTAAGACTGAAGCTTTCTTT.

This chain joins TRBV7-2 and TRBJ2-3, with 12 bases that match TRBD2. Germline lookup yields CDR1 SGHTA and CDR2 FQGNSA. V dropped 3 bases and J dropped 2; count of bases not matched to a gene: 6. The CDR3 is 17 residues long. The CDR3 reads CASSFGLAGTYTDTQYF. CDR3 coding DNA: TGTGCCAGCAGCTTTGGACTAGCGGGGACCTACACAGATACGCAGTATTTT.

Worth noting for this clone: This is likely a read error, given that the CDR3 carries no conserved phenylalanine or tryptophan at its end. It is unclear where the CDR3 begins or ends on the DNA, so no DNA is shown, and the CDR3 is as TCRdb lists it. V is TRBV6-1 and J is TRBJ1-1; TRBD1, as called in the table, went unchecked against the DNA. The CDR3 comprises 12 residues, both ends counted. Germline assignment: CDR1 MNHNS and CDR2 SASEGT. The CDR3 region is CASSDDRPTRAL.

This chain uses TRBV23-1 with TRBJ1-2; D not resolved. TRBV23-1 is assigned to the ORF class and has an uncertain function. CDR3 size: 12 residues. Deletions cut 8 bases from V and 2 bases from J, with 9 bases between. CDR3 sequence (DNA): TGCGCCAGCCCTACTTCAAACTATGGCTACACCTTC. It translates to CASPTSNYGYTF.

The chain couples TRBV6-5 to TRBJ1-1; D might be TRBD1 (5 bases). CDR3 length equals 14 residues. Germline V CDR1 and CDR2: MNHEY, SVGAGI. Deletions cut 0 bases from V and 5 bases from J, with 10 bases between. The CDR3 spells CASSYSSGGTEAFF. The CDR3 DNA sequence: TGTGCCAGCAGTTACTCTTCGGGGGGAACTGAAGCTTTCTTT.

The genes are TRBV27 and TRBJ1-4; D remains unclear. The germline gives CDR1 MNHEY, CDR2 SMNVEV (reference sequence). V gave up 3 bases and J gave up 5 bases, with 10 bases separating them. The CDR3 runs 14 residues. As DNA, the CDR3 is TGTGCCAGCAGTTTTGGAGGTGGAAATGAAAAACTGTTTTTT. It translates to CASSFGGGNEKLFF.

The chain recombines TRBV14 with TRBJ2-1, with a tentative D call TRBD1 (5 bases). Trimming removed 4 bases from V and 4 bases from J, with 14 bases in between. The CDR3 is made up of 15 amino acids. CDR1 is SGHDN and CDR2 is FVKESK in the germline V gene. The CDR3 DNA follows: TGTGCCAGCAGCCGAGACAGAATCGGGTACAATGAGCAGTTCTTC. Amino acid sequence: CASSRDRIGYNEQFF. The entire variable domain, with the rest obtained from reference TRBV14 and TRBJ2-1, is as follows: EAGVTQFPSHSVIEKGQTVTLRCDPISGHDNLYWYRRVMGKEIKFLLHFVKESKQDESGMPNNRFLAERTGGTYSTLKVQPAELEDSGVYFCASSRDRIGYNEQFFGPGTRLTVL.

This sequence joins TRBV29-1 and TRBJ1-2; 7 bases line up with TRBD1. The germline V gene encodes CDR1 SQVTM and CDR2 ANQGSEA. Trimming at V came to 8 bases and at J to 0 bases, leaving 6 bases not matched to a gene. CDR3 length: 13 amino acids. The CDR3 nucleotides read TGCAGCATTCTCAGGGGGACTAACTATGGCTACACCTTC. The encoded protein is CSILRGTNYGYTF.

The rearrangement links TRBV18 to TRBJ1-3; TRBD1 might be the D (5 bases). This CDR3 has 16 amino acids. The V and J ends lost 1 base and 0 bases respectively, with 10 bases between them. Germline loops: CDR1 KGHSH, CDR2 LQKENI. CDR3 nucleotide sequence: TGTGCCAGCTCACCACGACAGTCAAGCTCTGGAAACACCATATATTTT. Translating gives CASSPRQSSSGNTIYF.